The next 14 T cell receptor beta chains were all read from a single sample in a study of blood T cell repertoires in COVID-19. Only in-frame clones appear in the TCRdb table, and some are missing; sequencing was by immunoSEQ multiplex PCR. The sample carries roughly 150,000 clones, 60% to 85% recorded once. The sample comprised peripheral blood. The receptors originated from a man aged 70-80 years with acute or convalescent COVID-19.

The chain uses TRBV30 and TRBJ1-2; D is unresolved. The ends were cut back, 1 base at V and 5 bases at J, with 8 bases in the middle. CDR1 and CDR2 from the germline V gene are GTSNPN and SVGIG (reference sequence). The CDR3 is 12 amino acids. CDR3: CAWSGQAYGYTF. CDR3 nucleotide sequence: TGTGCCTGGAGTGGGCAGGCTTATGGCTACACCTTC.

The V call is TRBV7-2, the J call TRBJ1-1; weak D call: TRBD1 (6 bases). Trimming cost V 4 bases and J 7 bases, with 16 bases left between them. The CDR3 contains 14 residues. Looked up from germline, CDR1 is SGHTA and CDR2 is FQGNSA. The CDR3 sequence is CASSSQGKIGEAFF. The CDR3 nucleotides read TGTGCCAGCAGCTCACAGGGTAAGATTGGTGAAGCTTTCTTT.

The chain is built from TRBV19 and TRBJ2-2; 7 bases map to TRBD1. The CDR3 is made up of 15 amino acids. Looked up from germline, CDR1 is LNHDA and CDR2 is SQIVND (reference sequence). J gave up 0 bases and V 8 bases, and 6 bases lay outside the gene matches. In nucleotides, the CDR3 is TGTGCCAGTTTTTCCGGGACAGCGAACACCGGGGAGCTGTTTTTT. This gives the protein CASFSGTANTGELFF.

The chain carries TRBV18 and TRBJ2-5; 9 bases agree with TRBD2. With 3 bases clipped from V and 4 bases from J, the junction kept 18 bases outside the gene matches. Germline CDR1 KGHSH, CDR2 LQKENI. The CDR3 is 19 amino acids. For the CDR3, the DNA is TGTGCCAGCTCACCCCTGGCGACTAGCGGAATATTTGAGGCAGAGACCCAGTACTTC. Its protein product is CASSPLATSGIFEAETQYF.

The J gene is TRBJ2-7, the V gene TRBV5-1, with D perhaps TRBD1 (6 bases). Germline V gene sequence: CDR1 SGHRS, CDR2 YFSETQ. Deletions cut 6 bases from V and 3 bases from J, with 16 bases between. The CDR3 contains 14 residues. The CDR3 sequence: CASTDNLDSYEQYF. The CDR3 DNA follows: TGCGCCAGCACCGATAACCTGGACAGCTACGAGCAGTACTTC. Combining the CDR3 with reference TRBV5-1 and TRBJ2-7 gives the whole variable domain KAGVTQTPRYLIKTRGQQVTLSCSPISGHRSVSWYQQTPGQGLQFLFEYFSETQRNKGNFPGRFSGRQFSNSRSEMNVSTLELGDSALYLCASTDNLDSYEQYFGPGTRLTVT.

Here the CDR3 DNA reads TGTGCCAGCAGTCGAAACCACAAGGACAGTCGACGAAAGGATACGCAGTATTTT. It yields the protein CASSRNHKDSRRKDTQYF. V and J are TRBV27 and TRBJ2-3; possible D gene TRBD1, 6 bases. Germline values: CDR1 MNHEY, CDR2 SMNVEV (reference sequence). The CDR3 covers 18 residues. V was pared by 5 bases and J by 6 bases, with 27 bases between.

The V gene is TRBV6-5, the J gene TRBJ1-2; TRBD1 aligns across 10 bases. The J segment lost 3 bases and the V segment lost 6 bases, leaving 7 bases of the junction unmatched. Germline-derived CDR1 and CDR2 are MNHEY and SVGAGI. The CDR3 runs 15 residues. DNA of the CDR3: TGTGCCAGCAGGGGTGGGACAGGGGCCGACTATGGCTACACCTTC. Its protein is CASRGGTGADYGYTF.

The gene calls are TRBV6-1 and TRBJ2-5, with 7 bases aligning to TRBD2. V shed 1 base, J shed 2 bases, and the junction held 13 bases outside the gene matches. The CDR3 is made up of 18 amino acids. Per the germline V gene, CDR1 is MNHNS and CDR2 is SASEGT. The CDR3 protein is CASSEVLGWGGTQETQYF. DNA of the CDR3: TGTGCCAGCAGTGAAGTGCTCGGTTGGGGGGGAACACAAGAGACCCAGTACTTC.

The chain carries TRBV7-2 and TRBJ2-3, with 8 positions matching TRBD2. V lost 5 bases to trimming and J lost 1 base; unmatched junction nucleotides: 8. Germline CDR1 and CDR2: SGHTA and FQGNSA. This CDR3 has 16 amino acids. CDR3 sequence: CASSRRAGGRTDTQYF. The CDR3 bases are TGTGCCAGCAGCCGGAGGGCGGGAGGACGCACAGATACGCAGTATTTT.

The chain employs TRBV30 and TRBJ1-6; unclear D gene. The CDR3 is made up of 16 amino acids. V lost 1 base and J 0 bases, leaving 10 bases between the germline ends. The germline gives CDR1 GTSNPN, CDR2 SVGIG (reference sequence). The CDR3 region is CAWSGSGSSYNSPLHF. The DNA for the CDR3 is TGTGCCTGGAGTGGGAGCGGGAGCTCCTATAATTCACCCCTCCACTTT. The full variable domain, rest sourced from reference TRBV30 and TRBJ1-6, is SQTIHQWPATLVQPVGSPLSLECTVEGTSNPNLYWYRQAAGRGLQLLFYSVGIGQISSEVPQNLSASRPQDRQFILSSKKLLLSDSGFYLCAWSGSGSSYNSPLHFGNGTRLTVT.

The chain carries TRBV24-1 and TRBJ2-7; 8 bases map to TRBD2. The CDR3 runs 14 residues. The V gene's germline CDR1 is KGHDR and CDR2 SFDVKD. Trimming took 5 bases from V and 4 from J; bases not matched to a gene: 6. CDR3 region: CATSAASGLYEQYF. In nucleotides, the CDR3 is TGTGCCACCAGTGCGGCTAGCGGGCTTTACGAGCAGTACTTC.

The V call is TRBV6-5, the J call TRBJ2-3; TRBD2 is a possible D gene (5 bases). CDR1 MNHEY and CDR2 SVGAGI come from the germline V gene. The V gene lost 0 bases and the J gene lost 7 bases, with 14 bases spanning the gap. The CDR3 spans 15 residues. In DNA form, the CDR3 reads TGTGCCAGCAGTTACTCGAATCCGGGGAGATATACGCAGTATTTT. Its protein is CASSYSNPGRYTQYF.

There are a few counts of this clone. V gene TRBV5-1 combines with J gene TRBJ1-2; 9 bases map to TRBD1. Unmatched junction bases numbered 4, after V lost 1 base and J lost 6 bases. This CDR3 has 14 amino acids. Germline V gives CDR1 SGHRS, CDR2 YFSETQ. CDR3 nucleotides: TGCGCCAGCAGCTTGTTAGACAGGGGGGATGGCTACACCTTC. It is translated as CASSLLDRGDGYTF. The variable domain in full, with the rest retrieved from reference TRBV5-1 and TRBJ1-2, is KAGVTQTPRYLIKTRGQQVTLSCSPISGHRSVSWYQQTPGQGLQFLFEYFSETQRNKGNFPGRFSGRQFSNSRSEMNVSTLELGDSALYLCASSLLDRGDGYTFGSGTRLTVV.

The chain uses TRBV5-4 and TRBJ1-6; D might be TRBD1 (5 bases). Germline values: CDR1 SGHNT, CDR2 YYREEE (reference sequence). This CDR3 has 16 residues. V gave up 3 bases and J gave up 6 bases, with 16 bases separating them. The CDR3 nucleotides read TGTGCCAGCAGCTCTCCCGGGAGGGGTAGTAATTCACCCCTCCACTTT. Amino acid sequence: CASSSPGRGSNSPLHF.